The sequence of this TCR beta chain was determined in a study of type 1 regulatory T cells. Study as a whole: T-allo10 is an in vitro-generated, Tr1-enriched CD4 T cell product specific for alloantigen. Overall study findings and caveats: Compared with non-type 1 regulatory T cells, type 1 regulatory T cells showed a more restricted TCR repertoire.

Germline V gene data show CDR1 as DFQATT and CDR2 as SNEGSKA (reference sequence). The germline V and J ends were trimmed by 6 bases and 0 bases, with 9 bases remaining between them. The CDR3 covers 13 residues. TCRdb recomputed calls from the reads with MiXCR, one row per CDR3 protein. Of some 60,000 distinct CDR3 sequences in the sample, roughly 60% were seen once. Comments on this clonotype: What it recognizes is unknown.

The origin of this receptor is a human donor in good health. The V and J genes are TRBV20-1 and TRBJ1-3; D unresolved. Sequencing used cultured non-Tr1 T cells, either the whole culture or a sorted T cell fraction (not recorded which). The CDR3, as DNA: TGCAGTGCCAGGTGGGGCTCTGGAAACACCATATATTTT. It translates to CSARWGSGNTIYF.